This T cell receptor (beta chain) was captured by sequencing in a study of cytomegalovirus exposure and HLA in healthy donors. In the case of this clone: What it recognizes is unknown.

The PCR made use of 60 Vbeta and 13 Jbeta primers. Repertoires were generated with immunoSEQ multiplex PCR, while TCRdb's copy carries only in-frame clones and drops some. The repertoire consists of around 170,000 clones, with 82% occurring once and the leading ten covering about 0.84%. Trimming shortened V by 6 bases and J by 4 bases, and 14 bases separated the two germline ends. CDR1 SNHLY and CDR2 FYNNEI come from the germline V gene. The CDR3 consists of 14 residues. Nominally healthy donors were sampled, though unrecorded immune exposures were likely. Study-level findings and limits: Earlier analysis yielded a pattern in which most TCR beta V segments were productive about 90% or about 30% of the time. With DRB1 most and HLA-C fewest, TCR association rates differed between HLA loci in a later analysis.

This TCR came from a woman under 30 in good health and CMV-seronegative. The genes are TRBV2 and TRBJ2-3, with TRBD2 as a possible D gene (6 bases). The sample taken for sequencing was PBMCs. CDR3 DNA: TGTGCCAGCAGGAGAACTAGCAGCTCAGATACGCAGTATTTT. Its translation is CASRRTSSSDTQYF.